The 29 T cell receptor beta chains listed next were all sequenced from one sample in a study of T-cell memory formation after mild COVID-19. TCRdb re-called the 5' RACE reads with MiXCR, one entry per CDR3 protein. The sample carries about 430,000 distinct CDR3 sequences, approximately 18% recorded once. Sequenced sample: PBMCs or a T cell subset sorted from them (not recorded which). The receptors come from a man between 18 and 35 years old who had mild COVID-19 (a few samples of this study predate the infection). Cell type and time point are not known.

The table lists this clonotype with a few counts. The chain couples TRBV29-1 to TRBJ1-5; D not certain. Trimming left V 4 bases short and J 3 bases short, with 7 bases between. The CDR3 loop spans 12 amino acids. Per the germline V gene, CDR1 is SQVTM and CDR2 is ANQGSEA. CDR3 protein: CSVAGVNQPQHF. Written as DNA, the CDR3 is TGCAGCGTTGCCGGGGTCAATCAGCCCCAGCATTTT.

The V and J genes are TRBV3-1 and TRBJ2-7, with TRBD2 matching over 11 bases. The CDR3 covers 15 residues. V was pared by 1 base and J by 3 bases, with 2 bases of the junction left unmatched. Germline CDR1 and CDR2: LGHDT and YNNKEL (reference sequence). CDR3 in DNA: TGTGCCAGCAGCCAAGGCGGGACTAGCGGCTACGAGCAGTACTTC. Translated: CASSQGGTSGYEQYF.

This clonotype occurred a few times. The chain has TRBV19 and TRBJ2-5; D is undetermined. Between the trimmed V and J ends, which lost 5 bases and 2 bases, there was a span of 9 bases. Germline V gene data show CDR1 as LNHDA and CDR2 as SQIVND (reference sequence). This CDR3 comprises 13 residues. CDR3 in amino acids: CASSPALQETQYF. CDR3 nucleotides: TGTGCCAGTAGTCCAGCGCTACAAGAGACCCAGTACTTC.

The CDR3 DNA reads TGCGCCAGCAGCCAAGTTTCCATGTCGAGTGAGCAGTTCTTC. Its translation: CASSQVSMSSEQFF. The rearrangement links TRBV4-3 to TRBJ2-1; no clear D gene. The germline V gene has CDR1 LGHNA and CDR2 YSLEER. V lost 1 base to trimming and J lost 9 bases, with 13 bases between them. The CDR3 consists of 14 residues.

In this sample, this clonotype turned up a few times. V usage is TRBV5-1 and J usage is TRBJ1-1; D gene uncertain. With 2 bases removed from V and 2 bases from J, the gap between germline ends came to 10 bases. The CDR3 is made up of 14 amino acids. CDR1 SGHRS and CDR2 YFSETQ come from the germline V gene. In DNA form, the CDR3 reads TGCGCCAGCAGCTTTGAAGGAGGAAACACTGAAGCTTTCTTT. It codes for CASSFEGGNTEAFF. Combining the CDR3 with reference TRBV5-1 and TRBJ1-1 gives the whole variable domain KAGVTQTPRYLIKTRGQQVTLSCSPISGHRSVSWYQQTPGQGLQFLFEYFSETQRNKGNFPGRFSGRQFSNSRSEMNVSTLELGDSALYLCASSFEGGNTEAFFGQGTRLTVV.

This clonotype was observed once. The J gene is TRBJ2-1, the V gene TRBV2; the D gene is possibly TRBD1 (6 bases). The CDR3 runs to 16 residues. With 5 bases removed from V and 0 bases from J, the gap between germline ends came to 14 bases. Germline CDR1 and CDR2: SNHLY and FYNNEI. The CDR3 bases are TGTGCCAGCAGTAAACAGGGAAGGGCCTCCTACAATGAGCAGTTCTTC. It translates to CASSKQGRASYNEQFF.

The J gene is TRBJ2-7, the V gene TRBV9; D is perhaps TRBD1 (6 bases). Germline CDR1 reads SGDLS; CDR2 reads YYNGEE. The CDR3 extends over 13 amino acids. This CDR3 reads CASSVATGYEQHV. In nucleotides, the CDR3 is TGTGCCAGCAGCGTAGCTACAGGGTACGAGCAGCACGTC.

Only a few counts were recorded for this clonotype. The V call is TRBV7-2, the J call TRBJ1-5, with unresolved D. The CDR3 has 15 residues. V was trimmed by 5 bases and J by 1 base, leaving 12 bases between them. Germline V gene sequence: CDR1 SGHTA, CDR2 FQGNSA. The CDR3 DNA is TGTGCCAGCAGCCCCCAGGCGGGGAGCAATCAGCCCCAGCATTTT. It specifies CASSPQAGSNQPQHF.

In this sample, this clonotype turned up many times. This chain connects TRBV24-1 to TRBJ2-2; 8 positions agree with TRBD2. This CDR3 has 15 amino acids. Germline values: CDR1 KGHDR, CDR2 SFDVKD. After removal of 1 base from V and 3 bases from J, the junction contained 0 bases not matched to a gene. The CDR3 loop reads CATSDLLADTGELFF. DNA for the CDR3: TGTGCCACCAGTGATTTACTAGCGGACACCGGGGAGCTGTTTTTT.

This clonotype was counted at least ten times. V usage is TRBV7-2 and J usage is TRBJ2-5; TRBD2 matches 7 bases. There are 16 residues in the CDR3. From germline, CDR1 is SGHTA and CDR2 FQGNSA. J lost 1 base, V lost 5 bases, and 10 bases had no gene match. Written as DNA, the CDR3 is TGTGCCAGCAGCGCCGTGGGAGGGGTTAGCCAAGAGACCCAGTACTTC. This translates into CASSAVGGVSQETQYF.

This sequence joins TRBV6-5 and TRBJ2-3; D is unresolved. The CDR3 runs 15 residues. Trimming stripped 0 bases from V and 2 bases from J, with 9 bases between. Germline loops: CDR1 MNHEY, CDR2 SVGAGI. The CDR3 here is CASSYSGTSTDTQYF. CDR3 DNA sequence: TGTGCCAGCAGTTACTCAGGTACCTCCACAGATACGCAGTATTTT.

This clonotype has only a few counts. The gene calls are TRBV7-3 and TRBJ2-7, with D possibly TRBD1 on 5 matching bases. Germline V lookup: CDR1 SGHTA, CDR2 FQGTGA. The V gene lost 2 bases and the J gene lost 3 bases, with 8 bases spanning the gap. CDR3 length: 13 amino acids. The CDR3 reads CASSLQGGYEQYF. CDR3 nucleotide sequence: TGTGCCAGCAGCTTACAGGGCGGCTACGAGCAGTACTTC.

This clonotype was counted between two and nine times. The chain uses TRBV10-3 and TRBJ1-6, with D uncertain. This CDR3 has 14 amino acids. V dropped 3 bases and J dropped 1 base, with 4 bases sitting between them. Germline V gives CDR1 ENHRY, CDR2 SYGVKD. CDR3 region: CAISEASYNSPLHF. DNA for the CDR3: TGTGCCATCAGTGAAGCATCCTATAATTCACCCCTCCACTTT.

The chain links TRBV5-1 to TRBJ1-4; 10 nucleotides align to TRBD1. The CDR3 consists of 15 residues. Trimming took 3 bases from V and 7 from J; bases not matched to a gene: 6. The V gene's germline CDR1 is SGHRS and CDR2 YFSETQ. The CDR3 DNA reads TGCGCCAGCAGCTGGGACGGGACAGGGGTTGAAAAACTGTTTTTT. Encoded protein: CASSWDGTGVEKLFF.

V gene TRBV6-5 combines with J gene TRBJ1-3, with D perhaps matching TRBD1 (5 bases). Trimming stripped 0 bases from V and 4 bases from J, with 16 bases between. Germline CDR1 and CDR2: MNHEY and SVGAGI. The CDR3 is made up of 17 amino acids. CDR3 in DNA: TGTGCCAGCAGTTACTCGATTCGGGGCCCGGGGGGAAACACCATATATTTT. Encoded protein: CASSYSIRGPGGNTIYF.

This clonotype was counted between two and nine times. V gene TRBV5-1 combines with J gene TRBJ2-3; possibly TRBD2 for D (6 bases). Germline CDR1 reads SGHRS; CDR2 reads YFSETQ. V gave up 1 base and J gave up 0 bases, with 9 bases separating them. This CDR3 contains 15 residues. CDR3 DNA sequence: TGCGCCAGCAGCTTGCCTGGGACTAGCACAGATACGCAGTATTTT. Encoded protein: CASSLPGTSTDTQYF.

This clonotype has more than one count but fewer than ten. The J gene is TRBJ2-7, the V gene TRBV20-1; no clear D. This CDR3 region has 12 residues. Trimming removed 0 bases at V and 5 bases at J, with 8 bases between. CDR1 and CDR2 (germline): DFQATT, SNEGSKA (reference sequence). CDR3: CSARDREDEQYF. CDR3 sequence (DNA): TGCAGTGCTAGAGACCGAGAGGACGAGCAGTACTTC.

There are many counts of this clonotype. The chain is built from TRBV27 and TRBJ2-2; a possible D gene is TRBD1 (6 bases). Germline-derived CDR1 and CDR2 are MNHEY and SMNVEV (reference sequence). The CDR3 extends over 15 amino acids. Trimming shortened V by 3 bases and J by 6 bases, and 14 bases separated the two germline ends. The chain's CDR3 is CASSLNRAVPGELFF. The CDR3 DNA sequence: TGTGCCAGCAGTTTGAACAGGGCGGTTCCCGGGGAGCTGTTTTTT.

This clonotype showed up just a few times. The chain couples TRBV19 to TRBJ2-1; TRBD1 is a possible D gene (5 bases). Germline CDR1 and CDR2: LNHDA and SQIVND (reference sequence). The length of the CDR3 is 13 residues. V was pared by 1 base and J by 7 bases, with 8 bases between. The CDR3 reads CASSIGSGNEQFF. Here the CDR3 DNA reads TGTGCCAGTAGTATAGGTTCAGGGAATGAGCAGTTCTTC.

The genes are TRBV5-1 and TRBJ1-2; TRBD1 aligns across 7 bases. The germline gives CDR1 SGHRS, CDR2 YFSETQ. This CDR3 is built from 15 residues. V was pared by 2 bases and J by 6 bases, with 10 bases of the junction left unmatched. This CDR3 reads CASSFRGRGMDGYTF. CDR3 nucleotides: TGCGCCAGCAGCTTCAGGGGGAGGGGAATGGATGGCTACACCTTC.

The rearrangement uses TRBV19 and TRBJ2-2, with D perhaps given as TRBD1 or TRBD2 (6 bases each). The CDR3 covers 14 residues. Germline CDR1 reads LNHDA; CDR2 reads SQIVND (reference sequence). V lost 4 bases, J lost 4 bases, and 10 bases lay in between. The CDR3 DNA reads TGTGCCAGTAGTAGAGGGGGGATCACCGGGGAGCTGTTTTTT. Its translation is CASSRGGITGELFF.

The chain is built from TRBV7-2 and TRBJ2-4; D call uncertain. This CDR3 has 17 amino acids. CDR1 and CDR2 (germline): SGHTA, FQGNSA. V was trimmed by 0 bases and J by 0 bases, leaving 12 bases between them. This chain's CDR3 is CASSLALVTGAKNIQYF. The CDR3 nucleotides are TGTGCCAGCAGCTTAGCTTTGGTGACCGGAGCCAAAAACATTCAGTACTTC.

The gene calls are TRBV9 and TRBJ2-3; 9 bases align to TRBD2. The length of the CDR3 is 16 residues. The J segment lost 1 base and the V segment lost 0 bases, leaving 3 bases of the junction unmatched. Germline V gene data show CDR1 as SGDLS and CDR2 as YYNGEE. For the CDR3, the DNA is TGTGCCAGCAGCGTAGGGCCTAGCGGGGGCACAGATACGCAGTATTTT. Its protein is CASSVGPSGGTDTQYF.

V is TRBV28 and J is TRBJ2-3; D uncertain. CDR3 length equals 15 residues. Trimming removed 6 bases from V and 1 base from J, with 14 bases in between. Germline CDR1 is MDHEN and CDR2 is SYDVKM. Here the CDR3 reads CASSFAAYRTDTQYF. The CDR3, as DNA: TGTGCCAGCAGCTTTGCAGCTTACCGCACAGATACGCAGTATTTT.

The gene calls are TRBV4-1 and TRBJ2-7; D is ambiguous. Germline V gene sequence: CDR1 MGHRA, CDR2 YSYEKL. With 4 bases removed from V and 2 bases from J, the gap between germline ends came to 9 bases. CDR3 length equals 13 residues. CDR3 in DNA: TGCGCCAGCAGCCTCGAGTTGGCCTACGAGCAGTACTTC. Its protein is CASSLELAYEQYF.

The CDR3 loop is CASSLPGLATDTQYF. The CDR3 coding sequence is TGTGCCAGCAGCTTACCGGGACTAGCCACAGATACGCAGTATTTT. J is TRBJ2-3 and V is TRBV5-6, with TRBD2 matching over 9 bases. This CDR3 is 15 amino acids long. V shed 2 bases and J 2 bases; nucleotides not matched to a gene: 3. Germline lookup yields CDR1 SGHDT and CDR2 YYEEEE.

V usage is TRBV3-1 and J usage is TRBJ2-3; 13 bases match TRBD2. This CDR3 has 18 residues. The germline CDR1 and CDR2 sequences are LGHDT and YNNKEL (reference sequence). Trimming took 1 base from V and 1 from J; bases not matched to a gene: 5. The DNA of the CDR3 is TGTGCCAGCAGCCAAGGCCCTGGGACTAGCGGGGGCACAGATACGCAGTATTTT. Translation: CASSQGPGTSGGTDTQYF.

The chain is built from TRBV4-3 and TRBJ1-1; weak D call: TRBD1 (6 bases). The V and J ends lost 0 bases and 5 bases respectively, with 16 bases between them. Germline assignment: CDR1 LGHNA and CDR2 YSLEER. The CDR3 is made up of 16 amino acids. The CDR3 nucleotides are TGCGCCAGCAGCCAAGAGGAGGGGGGCCCGAGGACTGAAGCTTTCTTT. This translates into CASSQEEGGPRTEAFF.

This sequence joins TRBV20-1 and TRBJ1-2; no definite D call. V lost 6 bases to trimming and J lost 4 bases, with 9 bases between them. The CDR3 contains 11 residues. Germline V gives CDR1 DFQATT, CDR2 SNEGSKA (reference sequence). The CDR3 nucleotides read TGCAGTGCCTCGGGTCTCTATGGCTACACCTTC. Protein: CSASGLYGYTF.